A single sample gave rise to the 17 T cell receptor beta chains below, sequenced in a study of molecular identifiers for immune sequencing clone quantification. From the PCR reads, TCRdb called clonotypes with MiXCR, one entry per CDR3 protein. The data show about 640,000 distinct CDR3 sequences, 15% to 20% seen once. The sequenced sample consisted of naive CD8+ T cells from blood, with Jurkat cell RNA spiked in. The subset denotes: FACS-sorted CD8+CD4-CCR7+CD45RA+ naive T cells. The receptors were gathered from a human donor in good health. Some libraries in this study had Jurkat cell RNA spiked in.

The count of this clonotype is one. It may be a read error: a sequence one base away is much more abundant. V usage is TRBV9 and J usage is TRBJ2-2; D unresolved. Trimming stripped 0 bases from V and 7 bases from J, with 13 bases between. Per the germline V gene, CDR1 is SGDLS and CDR2 is YYNGEE. The CDR3 has 15 residues. This chain's CDR3 is CASSVGSTGIGELFF. DNA of the CDR3: TGTGCCAGCAGCGTAGGGTCAACTGGCATCGGGGAGCTGTTTTTT. Filled out from reference TRBV9 and TRBJ2-2, the complete variable domain reads DSGVTQTPKHLITATGQRVTLRCSPRSGDLSVYWYQQSLDQGLQFLIQYYNGEERAKGNILERFSAQQFPDLHSELNLSSLELGDSALYFCASSVGSTGIGELFFGEGSRLTVL.

Note on this clonotype: The junction and the germline gene differ at one end; a read error may be behind it. The chain uses TRBV5-3 and TRBJ2-1; D uncertain. TRBV5-3 carries the ORF label, with uncertain function. The CDR3 has 12 residues. The CDR3 sequence: CASSLIMSEQFF. The CDR3 nucleotides read TGTGCCAGCAGCTTGATAATGAGTGAGCAGTTCTTC.

In DNA, the CDR3 is TGCAGTGCTAGAGATCTCTGGGAGGGAGTGTCGACAGATACGCAGTATTTT. It translates to CSARDLWEGVSTDTQYF. The chain combines TRBV20-1 with TRBJ2-3; 7 bases align to TRBD2. Germline CDR1 reads DFQATT; CDR2 reads SNEGSKA (reference sequence). The CDR3 covers 17 residues. The ends lost 0 bases at V and 3 bases at J; junction bases unmatched: 12.

This clonotype was seen repeatedly, ten times or more. The chain employs TRBV27 and TRBJ1-5; no firm D call. V dropped 3 bases and J dropped 4 bases, with 7 bases sitting between them. Germline CDR1 is MNHEY and CDR2 is SMNVEV (reference sequence). This CDR3 has 13 amino acids. CDR3 DNA: TGTGCCAGCAGTTTCGCTTCAAATCAGCCCCAGCATTTT. Translated: CASSFASNQPQHF.

The chain couples TRBV11-1 to TRBJ2-7; 9 nucleotides match TRBD1. The CDR3 has 16 residues. Trimming cost V 5 bases and J 7 bases; bases outside gene matches: 15. CDR1 and CDR2 from the germline V gene are SGHAT and FQDESV (reference sequence). CDR3 in amino acids: CASSPTSDRGLGEQYF. CDR3 nucleotides: TGTGCCAGCAGCCCAACGTCGGACAGGGGCTTGGGAGAGCAGTACTTC.

With respect to this clonotype: A much larger clone is a single base away; this may be a read error. This chain links TRBV12-3 or TRBV12-4 with TRBJ2-7; 7 positions match TRBD1. The CDR3 extends over 16 amino acids. CDR3 protein: CASSRQGPIFPYVQYF. CDR3 in DNA: TGTGCCAGCAGTAGACAGGGTCCCATCTTTCCCTACGTGCAGTACTTC.

This clonotype occurred many times. One junction end does not reproduce the germline sequence, and a read error may be involved. The chain recombines TRBV5-1 with TRBJ2-7, with 8 bases fitting TRBD1. Germline CDR1 and CDR2: SGHRS and YFSETQ. The CDR3 loop spans 14 amino acids. The chain's CDR3 is CASSSTGGTYEQYF. The CDR3 DNA reads TGTGCCAGCAGCTCCACAGGGGGGACCTACGAGCAGTACTTC.

This clonotype was picked up many times. The CDR3 DNA sequence: TGCGCCAGCAGCCAAGATGTAGGAAACACTGAAGCTTTCTTT. Its protein product is CASSQDVGNTEAFF. J is TRBJ1-1 and V is TRBV4-3, with D unresolved. With 0 bases removed from V and 2 bases from J, the gap between germline ends came to 7 bases. The V gene's germline CDR1 is LGHNA and CDR2 YSLEER. The CDR3 extends over 14 amino acids.

The V call is TRBV29-1, the J call TRBJ2-1, with no clear D. V was shortened by 7 bases and J by 5 bases, with 15 bases between the two germline ends. The CDR3 loop spans 13 amino acids. Germline loops: CDR1 SQVTM, CDR2 ANQGSEA. In DNA, the CDR3 is TGCAGCGCCGAATCCGCCAGAAACAATGAGCAGTTCTTC. The encoded protein is CSAESARNNEQFF.

This clonotype has more than one count but fewer than ten. V gene TRBV28 combines with J gene TRBJ2-5, with a tentative D call TRBD2 (7 bases). Trimming stripped 1 base from V and 7 bases from J, with 13 bases between. The germline CDR1 and CDR2 sequences are MDHEN and SYDVKM. This CDR3 comprises 14 residues. The CDR3: CASSLLGGAGTQYF. CDR3 nucleotides: TGTGCCAGCAGTTTATTAGGGGGGGCCGGGACCCAGTACTTC.

The chain has TRBV7-9 and TRBJ2-3, with D possibly TRBD2 on 7 matching bases. Germline V CDR1 and CDR2: SEHNR, FQNEAQ (reference sequence). V lost 2 bases to trimming and J lost 3 bases, with 12 bases between them. This CDR3 has 15 amino acids. CDR3 DNA sequence: TGTGCCAGCAGCTTATTTCGGGGGGCAACAGATACGCAGTATTTT. Its translation: CASSLFRGATDTQYF. The complete variable domain, with remaining parts taken from reference TRBV7-9 and TRBJ2-3, reads DTGVSQNPRHKITKRGQNVTFRCDPISEHNRLYWYRQTLGQGPEFLTYFQNEAQLEKSRLLSDRFSAERPKGSFSTLEIQRTEQGDSAMYLCASSLFRGATDTQYFGPGTRLTVL.

This clonotype was seen more than once but under ten times. The chain uses TRBV2 and TRBJ2-7; 8 bases line up with TRBD2. The ends lost 1 base at V and 1 base at J; junction bases unmatched: 3. The germline V gene encodes CDR1 SNHLY and CDR2 FYNNEI. CDR3 length: 15 residues. The DNA of the CDR3 is TGTGCCAGCAGTGAAGGGACTAGCCTTTCCTACGAGCAGTACTTC. Protein product: CASSEGTSLSYEQYF.

A note on this clonotype: Given a much more abundant clone one base away, this may be a read error. This chain joins TRBV30 and TRBJ2-7; TRBD1 aligns across 8 bases. Germline V CDR1 and CDR2: GTSNPN, SVGIG (reference sequence). The J segment lost 6 bases and the V segment lost 7 bases, leaving 11 bases of the junction unmatched. The CDR3 sequence is 13 residues long. CDR3 loop: CALVQGAPCEQYF. DNA of the CDR3: TGTGCCTTAGTCCAGGGGGCGCCTTGCGAGCAGTACTTC.

This clonotype was recorded at least ten times. This chain links TRBV6-6 with TRBJ2-7; perhaps TRBD1 as D (6 bases). The CDR3 contains 13 residues. V was trimmed by 7 bases and J by 7 bases, leaving 17 bases between them. Germline CDR1 and CDR2: MNHNY and SVGAGI (reference sequence). CDR3 in amino acids: CASTRDTSFEQYF. The CDR3, as DNA: TGTGCCAGCACCCGGGACACCTCTTTTGAGCAGTACTTC.

In regard to this clonotype: This may arise from a read error, as a much more abundant clone is one base away. The chain combines TRBV29-1 with TRBJ1-2, with D unclear. The CDR3 consists of 14 residues. The germline gives CDR1 SQVTM, CDR2 ANQGSEA. With 6 bases removed from V and 6 bases from J, the gap between germline ends came to 20 bases. CDR3 nucleotide sequence: TGCAGCGTGTACGTCGGACCGCACAACAATGGCTACACCTTC. Translated, it gives CSVYVGPHNNGYTF.

A note on this clonotype: With a much larger clone just one base away, this may be a read error. The CDR3 nucleotides are TGTGCCAGCAGCTTGGACCTGGGCAGCCCGAACACTGAAGCTTCCTTT. Protein product: CASSLDLGSPNTEASF. This chain joins TRBV5-3 and TRBJ1-1, with D uncertain. TRBV5-3 counts as an open reading frame of uncertain function. The CDR3 spans 16 residues.

This clonotype showed up many times. This rearrangement joins TRBV25-1 to TRBJ2-7, with TRBD1 matching 7 bases. Germline loops: CDR1 MGHDK, CDR2 SYGVNS. The J segment lost 3 bases and the V segment lost 6 bases, leaving 8 bases of the junction unmatched. The CDR3 spans 14 residues. The CDR3 nucleotides read TGTGCCAGCAGAAGAGGGGACAGAATCTACGAGCAGTACTTC. Translating gives CASRRGDRIYEQYF.